The rows below give T cell receptor beta chains drawn from one sample of a study of blood T cell repertoires in COVID-19. The assay was immunoSEQ multiplex PCR, and TCRdb's table has in-frame clones only and misses some. The sample lists around 20,000 clones, approximately 90% seen once, with around 10% in the top ten. Sample: peripheral blood. The receptors originated from a human donor in a cohort sampled during active COVID-19. The CDR3 runs from the conserved cysteine through the conserved F or W. The order of the fields is CDR3 protein, CDR3 DNA, clone size, J gene, D gene, V gene. D genes are given only for firm matches. Clone size is shown for a subset of rows, as once, few, many or a class of expanded clone.

CATRRQGHEQYF | TGTGCCACCAGACGACAGGGCCACGAGCAGTACTTC | . | TRBJ2-7 | TRBD1 | TRBV6-6
CASSLSLAGVNPNTGELFF | TGTGCCAGCAGTTTATCACTAGCGGGCGTGAACCCGAACACCGGGGAGCTGTTTTTT | once | TRBJ2-2 | TRBD2 | TRBV27
CASSFNQGQETQYF | TGTGCCAGCAGCTTCAATCAGGGGCAGGAGACCCAGTACTTC | . | TRBJ2-5 | . | TRBV7-2
CASSEALGKGANTGELFF | TGTGCCAGCAGTGAAGCGCTTGGGAAGGGGGCGAACACCGGGGAGCTGTTTTTT | . | TRBJ2-2 | . | TRBV2
CASSLLSDEQYF | TGTGCCAGCAGCTTATTATCAGACGAGCAGTACTTC | . | TRBJ2-7 | . | TRBV7-9
CASTEGTSGTGELFF | TGTGCCAGCACCGAAGGGACTAGCGGGACCGGGGAGCTGTTTTTT | . | TRBJ2-2 | TRBD2 | TRBV2
CASSEFTGSYGYTF | TGTGCCAGCAGTGAGTTTACAGGGTCCTATGGCTACACCTTC | . | TRBJ1-2 | . | TRBV6-1
CAWNPFSGNSGEQYF | TGTGCCTGGAATCCTTTTAGCGGGAACTCGGGCGAGCAGTACTTC | . | TRBJ2-7 | TRBD2 | TRBV30
CASSQLAKNTGELFF | TGTGCCAGCAGTCAACTAGCGAAGAACACCGGGGAGCTGTTTTTT | . | TRBJ2-2 | TRBD2 | TRBV6-2/TRBV6-3
CASSQDSGLSPLHF | TGTGCCAGCAGCCAAGACTCGGGGTTGTCACCCCTCCACTTT | . | TRBJ1-6 | . | TRBV3-1/TRBV3-2
CASSSQRGNEQFF | TGTGCCAGCAGCTCCCAGCGGGGCAATGAGCAGTTCTTC | once | TRBJ2-1 | TRBD2 | TRBV11-1
CASRPGTGGEGAQYF | TGTGCCAGCAGACCTGGGACAGGGGGCGAAGGTGCGCAGTATTTT | few | TRBJ2-3 | TRBD1 | TRBV27
CASSYLLAGGPSTDTQYF | TGTGCCAGCAGTTACTTACTAGCGGGAGGGCCAAGCACAGATACGCAGTATTTT | . | TRBJ2-3 | TRBD2 | TRBV6-2/TRBV6-3
CASSQGLAGGETQYF | TGCGCCAGCAGCCAGGGACTAGCGGGAGGGGAGACCCAGTACTTC | once | TRBJ2-5 | TRBD2 | TRBV4-1
CASREGSIQYF | TGTGCCAGTAGGGAGGGATCGATCCAGTACTTC | . | TRBJ2-5 | . | TRBV19
CASTPGLAEGTQYF | TGTGCCAGCACTCCGGGACTAGCTGAAGGTACGCAGTATTTT | . | TRBJ2-3 | TRBD2 | TRBV9
CASSFVSRQNTEAFF | TGTGCCAGCAGCTTTGTCTCGAGGCAGAACACTGAAGCTTTCTTT | once | TRBJ1-1 | . | TRBV7-9
CASSMGQSSYEQYF | TGTGCCAGTAGTATGGGACAGAGCTCCTACGAGCAGTACTTC | . | TRBJ2-7 | TRBD1 | TRBV19
CASKTGYGYTF | TGTGCCAGCAAAACAGGGTACGGCTACACCTTC | . | TRBJ1-2 | . | TRBV6-5
CASSWGQGTDTQYF | TGCGCCAGCAGCTGGGGACAGGGCACAGATACGCAGTATTTT | . | TRBJ2-3 | TRBD1 | TRBV5-1
CASGEQENREEREWGSDTQYF | TGTGCTAGTGGTGAACAAGAGAACAGGGAGGAGCGGGAGTGGGGGTCAGATACGCAGTATTTT | . | TRBJ2-3 | TRBD2 | TRBV12-5
CASSHSSIQGTRDSPLHF | TGCGCCAGCAGCCACAGCTCAATTCAGGGGACCCGGGATTCACCCCTCCACTTT | few | TRBJ1-6 | . | TRBV4-1
CASIDGQGPGELFF | TGTGCCAGCATCGATGGACAGGGGCCCGGGGAGCTGTTTTTT | few | TRBJ2-2 | TRBD1 | TRBV27
CASNPRWGGASGNTIYF | TGTGCCAGCAACCCCAGGTGGGGGGGCGCCTCTGGAAACACCATATATTTT | . | TRBJ1-3 | . | TRBV7-8
CASGLAGSQAQFF | TGTGCTAGTGGTTTGGCCGGATCGCAGGCGCAGTTCTTC | . | TRBJ2-1 | . | TRBV12-5
CASSVGAGRFNEQFF | TGTGCCAGCAGCGTAGGAGCGGGACGTTTTAATGAGCAGTTCTTC | few | TRBJ2-1 | TRBD2 | TRBV9
CSASGLAGALNEQYF | TGCAGTGCTAGTGGATTAGCGGGAGCTTTAAACGAGCAGTACTTC | few | TRBJ2-7 | TRBD2 | TRBV20-1
CASSPGQFKSGYTF | TGTGCCAGCAGTCCGGGACAGTTCAAGAGTGGCTACACCTTC | . | TRBJ1-2 | TRBD1 | TRBV6-6
CASSSSTDSYEQYF | TGTGCCAGCAGCTCGTCGACAGACTCCTACGAGCAGTACTTC | few | TRBJ2-7 | . | TRBV5-4
CASRPEESPLHF | TGTGCCAGCAGGCCCGAAGAGTCACCCCTCCACTTT | . | TRBJ1-6 | . | TRBV6-6
CASSPFLTSGRSYEQYF | TGTGCCAGTAGTCCCTTCCTCACTAGCGGGAGATCCTACGAGCAGTACTTC | . | TRBJ2-7 | TRBD2 | TRBV19
CASSLDSGGVETQYF | TGTGCCAGCAGCTTAGACAGCGGGGGCGTCGAGACCCAGTACTTC | once | TRBJ2-5 | TRBD2 | TRBV7-2
CASSVMASGSNEQFF | TGTGCCAGCAGCGTAATGGCTAGCGGGAGCAATGAGCAGTTCTTC | . | TRBJ2-1 | TRBD2 | TRBV9